This is a list of T cell receptor beta chains from one sample in a study of T cell clones after liver transplantation. Data came from immunoSEQ multiplex PCR; TCRdb stores just in-frame clones and leaves some out. The sample records some 120,000 clones, roughly nine tenths being singletons. Sequencing was performed on CD4+ T cells from blood, taken 12 months after liver transplant. These receptors came from a human patient who received a liver transplant. The graft donor may be the source of some T cells. CDR3s include the opening cysteine and the closing phenylalanine or tryptophan. A D gene is named only where the DNA matches it firmly. Some rows mark clone size as missing; the rest say once, few, many or name a class of expanded clone.

V gene: TRBV28; J gene: TRBJ2-7; D gene: NA; clone size: NA; CDR3 protein: CASSLGRAYEQYF; CDR3 DNA: TGTGCCAGCAGTTTGGGCCGAGCCTACGAGCAGTACTTC
V gene: TRBV19; J gene: TRBJ1-5; D gene: NA; clone size: NA; CDR3 protein: CASSIDLAPGSNQPQHF; CDR3 DNA: TGTGCCAGTAGTATAGATCTGGCCCCAGGAAGCAATCAGCCCCAGCATTTT
V gene: TRBV19; J gene: TRBJ2-3; D gene: TRBD1; clone size: NA; CDR3 protein: CASSIALGQGNTDTQYF; CDR3 DNA: TGTGCCAGTAGTATAGCCCTGGGACAGGGAAACACAGATACGCAGTATTTT
V gene: TRBV10-2; J gene: TRBJ1-5; D gene: TRBD1; clone size: once; CDR3 protein: CASRDRAGNQPQHF; CDR3 DNA: TGCGCCAGCAGGGACAGGGCGGGCAATCAGCCCCAGCATTTT
V gene: TRBV11-2; J gene: TRBJ2-3; D gene: TRBD2; clone size: NA; CDR3 protein: CASSFRTSSGTDTQYF; CDR3 DNA: TGTGCCAGCAGCTTTCGGACTAGCTCAGGCACAGATACGCAGTATTTT
V gene: TRBV25-1; J gene: TRBJ2-5; D gene: TRBD2; clone size: NA; CDR3 protein: CASSASGKETQYF; CDR3 DNA: TGTGCCAGCAGTGCCAGCGGGAAGGAGACCCAGTACTTC
V gene: TRBV5-1; J gene: TRBJ2-5; D gene: TRBD1; clone size: NA; CDR3 protein: CASSLADRGREETQYF; CDR3 DNA: TGCGCCAGCAGCTTGGCCGACAGGGGGCGCGAAGAGACCCAGTACTTC
V gene: TRBV4-1; J gene: TRBJ1-1; D gene: TRBD1; clone size: NA; CDR3 protein: CASSQIRGGTTEAFF; CDR3 DNA: TGCGCCAGCAGCCAGATAAGAGGGGGCACGACTGAAGCTTTCTTT
V gene: TRBV5-8; J gene: TRBJ2-5; D gene: TRBD1; clone size: NA; CDR3 protein: CASSLEGARQETQYF; CDR3 DNA: TGTGCCAGCAGCTTGGAGGGGGCGCGCCAAGAGACCCAGTACTTC
V gene: TRBV12-5; J gene: TRBJ2-2; D gene: NA; clone size: NA; CDR3 protein: CASGGRDATGELFF; CDR3 DNA: TGTGCTAGTGGGGGCCGGGACGCCACCGGGGAGCTGTTTTTT
V gene: TRBV10-3; J gene: TRBJ2-1; D gene: TRBD2; clone size: NA; CDR3 protein: CAIGMTSGSENEQFF; CDR3 DNA: TGTGCCATCGGGATGACTAGCGGGAGTGAAAATGAGCAGTTCTTC
V gene: TRBV4-2; J gene: TRBJ1-5; D gene: NA; clone size: NA; CDR3 protein: CASSLSTGRNQPQHF; CDR3 DNA: TGTGCCAGCAGCCTCTCGACGGGGCGGAATCAGCCCCAGCATTTT
V gene: TRBV19; J gene: TRBJ1-1; D gene: TRBD1; clone size: NA; CDR3 protein: CASSGTGSRGHTEAFF; CDR3 DNA: TGTGCCAGTAGTGGGACAGGGTCGAGGGGGCACACTGAAGCTTTCTTT
V gene: TRBV29-1; J gene: TRBJ2-1; D gene: NA; clone size: NA; CDR3 protein: CSVDRPGDEQFF; CDR3 DNA: TGCAGCGTTGATCGGCCCGGCGATGAGCAGTTCTTC
V gene: TRBV28; J gene: TRBJ2-2; D gene: NA; clone size: NA; CDR3 protein: CASSGTTRITGELFF; CDR3 DNA: TGTGCCAGTTCCGGGACAACACGTATCACCGGGGAGCTGTTTTTT
V gene: TRBV6-5; J gene: TRBJ1-5; D gene: NA; clone size: NA; CDR3 protein: CASSYSRTGQPQHF; CDR3 DNA: TGTGCCAGCAGTTACTCGAGGACGGGACAGCCCCAGCATTTT
V gene: TRBV11-3; J gene: TRBJ2-7; D gene: NA; clone size: NA; CDR3 protein: CASSLAGSGYEQYF; CDR3 DNA: TGTGCCAGCAGCTTAGCGGGAAGCGGCTACGAGCAGTACTTC
V gene: TRBV11-2; J gene: TRBJ2-5; D gene: TRBD2; clone size: NA; CDR3 protein: CASSSLGLAGRETQYF; CDR3 DNA: TGTGCCAGCAGCTCACTGGGACTAGCGGGAAGGGAGACCCAGTACTTC
V gene: TRBV11-2; J gene: TRBJ2-1; D gene: NA; clone size: once; CDR3 protein: CASSLGRNNEQFF; CDR3 DNA: TGTGCCAGCAGTCTGGGGCGGAACAATGAGCAGTTCTTC
V gene: TRBV5-1; J gene: TRBJ1-4; D gene: TRBD1; clone size: NA; CDR3 protein: CASSPAGQGAGNEKLFF; CDR3 DNA: TGCGCCAGCAGCCCCGCGGGACAGGGGGCGGGTAATGAAAAACTGTTTTTT
V gene: TRBV29-1; J gene: TRBJ2-7; D gene: TRBD1; clone size: NA; CDR3 protein: CSVRQGAPYEQYF; CDR3 DNA: TGCAGCGTTCGACAGGGGGCTCCCTACGAGCAGTACTTC
V gene: TRBV6-5; J gene: TRBJ2-3; D gene: NA; clone size: NA; CDR3 protein: CASSSLGGADTQYF; CDR3 DNA: TGTGCCAGCAGTTCCCTAGGGGGGGCAGATACGCAGTATTTT
V gene: TRBV4-1; J gene: TRBJ2-3; D gene: NA; clone size: NA; CDR3 protein: CASSQERTDTDTQYF; CDR3 DNA: TGCGCCAGCAGCCAAGAGAGGACTGACACAGATACGCAGTATTTT
V gene: TRBV5-1; J gene: TRBJ2-7; D gene: NA; clone size: few; CDR3 protein: CASSLRGADEQYF; CDR3 DNA: TGCGCCAGCAGCTTGAGGGGCGCGGACGAGCAGTACTTC
V gene: TRBV9; J gene: TRBJ1-3; D gene: NA; clone size: NA; CDR3 protein: CASSVGLSGNTIYF; CDR3 DNA: TGTGCCAGCAGCGTAGGGCTCTCTGGAAACACCATATATTTT
V gene: TRBV6-5; J gene: TRBJ2-2; D gene: TRBD2; clone size: NA; CDR3 protein: CASRTGTSTGELFF; CDR3 DNA: TGTGCCAGCAGGACTGGGACTAGCACCGGGGAGCTGTTTTTT
V gene: TRBV19; J gene: TRBJ1-2; D gene: NA; clone size: NA; CDR3 protein: CASSFRDTEVYGYTF; CDR3 DNA: TGTGCCAGTAGTTTCCGGGACACGGAAGTCTATGGCTACACCTTC
V gene: TRBV12-2; J gene: TRBJ2-7; D gene: NA; clone size: NA; CDR3 protein: CASRLAQGGRTGTRVGSNEQYF; CDR3 DNA: TGTGCAAGTCGCTTAGCGCAGGGGGGCAGGACAGGGACGCGGGTGGGTAGCAACGAGCAGTACTTC
V gene: TRBV4-1; J gene: TRBJ1-4; D gene: NA; clone size: NA; CDR3 protein: CASSQSLERRNEKLFF; CDR3 DNA: TGCGCCAGCAGCCAATCGTTAGAACGTAGGAATGAAAAACTGTTTTTT
V gene: TRBV7-2; J gene: TRBJ2-7; D gene: NA; clone size: NA; CDR3 protein: CASSFPGVHEQYF; CDR3 DNA: TGTGCCAGCAGCTTCCCAGGGGTCCACGAGCAGTACTTC
V gene: TRBV5-4; J gene: TRBJ2-3; D gene: NA; clone size: NA; CDR3 protein: CASSPARVRSTDTQYF; CDR3 DNA: TGTGCCAGCAGCCCGGCTCGGGTCAGGAGCACAGATACGCAGTATTTT
V gene: TRBV27; J gene: TRBJ2-5; D gene: TRBD2; clone size: NA; CDR3 protein: CASSPLAGEETQYF; CDR3 DNA: TGTGCCAGCAGTCCCCTGGCGGGAGAAGAGACCCAGTACTTC
V gene: TRBV27; J gene: TRBJ2-7; D gene: NA; clone size: NA; CDR3 protein: CASSRGYEQYF; CDR3 DNA: TGTGCCAGCAGCCGGGGCTACGAGCAGTACTTC
V gene: TRBV14; J gene: TRBJ1-1; D gene: TRBD1; clone size: once; CDR3 protein: CASSLITGVNTEAFF; CDR3 DNA: TGTGCCAGCAGCCTAATAACAGGGGTGAACACTGAAGCTTTCTTT